These 20 T cell receptor beta chains share one sample of origin, sequenced in a study of blood T cell repertoires in COVID-19. Generated by immunoSEQ multiplex PCR, the TCRdb table keeps only in-frame clones and is missing some. The data contain about 190,000 clones, roughly 87% of them seen just once; the ten biggest clones take up around 6.3%. The specimen was peripheral blood. Receptor source: a woman aged 40-49 years with acute or convalescent COVID-19.

The chain employs TRBV19 and TRBJ1-5; the D gene is possibly TRBD1 (5 bases). With 0 bases removed from V and 4 bases from J, the gap between germline ends came to 16 bases. This CDR3 is built from 17 residues. CDR1 is LNHDA and CDR2 is SQIVND in the germline V gene (reference sequence). The CDR3 nucleotides read TGTGCCAGTAGTATAGATCTGGGCAGGGTGGGGAATCAGCCCCAGCATTTT. It translates to CASSIDLGRVGNQPQHF.

V gene TRBV30 combines with J gene TRBJ2-1; tentatively, D is TRBD1 (6 bases). Looked up from germline, CDR1 is GTSNPN and CDR2 is SVGIG (reference sequence). With 5 bases removed from V and 4 bases from J, the gap between germline ends came to 9 bases. This CDR3 contains 12 residues. The CDR3 here is CAWGGQYNEQFF. The CDR3 bases are TGTGCCTGGGGTGGACAGTACAATGAGCAGTTCTTC.

The genes are TRBV18 and TRBJ1-2; tentatively, D is TRBD1 (5 bases). Per the germline V gene, CDR1 is KGHSH and CDR2 is LQKENI. The germline V and J ends were trimmed by 1 base and 8 bases, with 8 bases remaining between them. The CDR3 runs to 12 residues. The CDR3 here is CASSPRGEGYTF. The CDR3, as DNA: TGTGCCAGCTCACCACGGGGGGAAGGCTACACCTTC.

The rearrangement joins TRBV28 to TRBJ2-7, with 7 bases identical to TRBD1. Per the germline V gene, CDR1 is MDHEN and CDR2 is SYDVKM. The length of the CDR3 is 14 residues. V shed 3 bases, J shed 2 bases, and the junction held 4 bases outside the gene matches. The CDR3 loop is CASSFQGTAYEQYF. CDR3 DNA: TGTGCCAGCAGTTTTCAAGGGACAGCCTACGAGCAGTACTTC.

The chain combines TRBV11-2 with TRBJ2-7, with 8 positions matching TRBD1. Looked up from germline, CDR1 is SGHAT and CDR2 is FQNNGV. The CDR3 runs 15 residues. V was pared by 5 bases and J by 0 bases, with 6 bases of the junction left unmatched. CDR3 nucleotide sequence: TGTGCCAGCAGCGAAAACAGGGGGAGCTCCTACGAGCAGTACTTC. Translation: CASSENRGSSYEQYF.

This clone appeared a few times. The rearrangement joins TRBV7-2 to TRBJ2-5; no definite D call. V was pared by 5 bases and J by 1 base, with 2 bases between. The CDR3 has 11 amino acids. Germline-derived CDR1 and CDR2 are SGHTA and FQGNSA. CDR3 region: CASSLQETQYF. Written as DNA, the CDR3 is TGTGCCAGCAGCCTCCAAGAGACCCAGTACTTC.

This clone was seen more than once but under ten times. The V and J genes are TRBV7-9 and TRBJ2-1; TRBD2 agrees at 8 bases. The germline V gene encodes CDR1 SEHNR and CDR2 FQNEAQ (reference sequence). The CDR3 extends over 16 amino acids. After removal of 0 bases from V and 5 bases from J, the junction contained 6 bases not matched to a gene. CDR3 DNA sequence: TGTGCCAGCAGCTTAGCTGCGGGAGGTTTACACAATGAGCAGTTCTTC. This translates into CASSLAAGGLHNEQFF.

V is TRBV2 and J is TRBJ2-3; D perhaps matches TRBD2 (6 bases). Trimming took off 5 bases at V and 4 bases at J, with 22 bases between the two ends. The CDR3 spans 17 residues. Germline values: CDR1 SNHLY, CDR2 FYNNEI. This chain's CDR3 is CASSRGAGVRKADTQYF. Written as DNA, the CDR3 is TGTGCCAGCAGTCGCGGGGCGGGTGTAAGGAAGGCAGATACGCAGTATTTT.

This clone was detected only once. The CDR3 nucleotides are TGTGCCAGCAGTTGGTCAGGGGGAACTGGGGCCAACGTCCTGACTTTC. This codes for CASSWSGGTGANVLTF. The chain couples TRBV6-5 to TRBJ2-6, with TRBD1 matching over 7 bases. There are 16 residues in the CDR3. Germline CDR1 MNHEY, CDR2 SVGAGI. Losses at the gene ends were 4 bases for V and 2 bases for J; bases not matched to a gene: 5.

Worth noting for this clone: Germline is not matched at one junction end, which may reflect a read error. The rearrangement joins TRBV10-1 to TRBJ2-1; D might be TRBD2 (6 bases). The CDR3 runs 12 residues. Germline V gene data show CDR1 as WNHNN and CDR2 as SYGVQD (reference sequence). This chain's CDR3 is CASSESAGPPLF. CDR3 DNA sequence: TGCGCCAGCAGTGAGTCGGCGGGACCCCCGCTCTTC.

This rearrangement joins TRBV9 to TRBJ2-5; a weak D match, TRBD2 (6 bases). V was trimmed by 0 bases and J by 5 bases, leaving 11 bases between them. CDR1 and CDR2 from the germline V gene are SGDLS and YYNGEE. The CDR3 runs 14 residues. CDR3 bases: TGTGCCAGCAGCGTAGCGGGAGAGATCGAGACCCAGTACTTC. Its protein product is CASSVAGEIETQYF.

The V call is TRBV7-6, the J call TRBJ2-2; D remains ambiguous. Germline lookup yields CDR1 SGHVS and CDR2 FNYEAQ. The germline V and J ends were trimmed by 1 base and 2 bases, with 8 bases remaining between them. The CDR3 covers 15 residues. The CDR3 coding sequence is TGTGCCAGCAGCTTAGTCGCAGTTAACACCGGGGAGCTGTTTTTT. This sequence encodes CASSLVAVNTGELFF.

The V call is TRBV10-1, the J call TRBJ2-1, with D unclear. CDR3 length equals 12 residues. Germline-derived CDR1 and CDR2 are WNHNN and SYGVQD (reference sequence). Trimming took 0 bases from V and 7 from J, leaving 4 bases between them. CDR3 loop: CASSESTNEQFF. Written as DNA, the CDR3 is TGCGCCAGCAGTGAGTCCACTAATGAGCAGTTCTTC.

This chain links TRBV28 with TRBJ1-1; no clear D gene. In germline, CDR1 is MDHEN, CDR2 SYDVKM. V lost 2 bases and J 3 bases, leaving 7 bases between the germline ends. This CDR3 has 13 residues. CDR3 residues: CASSLRQDTEAFF. CDR3 DNA sequence: TGTGCCAGCAGTTTACGGCAGGACACTGAAGCTTTCTTT.

CDR3 in DNA: TGTGCCAGCAGCTTCTCAGGTGATAATTCACCCCTCCACTTT. Protein: CASSFSGDNSPLHF. J is TRBJ1-6 and V is TRBV7-2; the D is unclear. There are 14 residues in the CDR3. The germline V and J ends were trimmed by 3 bases and 5 bases, with 8 bases remaining between them. Germline CDR1 is SGHTA and CDR2 is FQGNSA.

The CDR3 reads CASNLYTDTQYF. CDR3 DNA: TGTGCCAGCAACCTCTACACAGATACGCAGTATTTT. The rearrangement uses TRBV11-2 and TRBJ2-3; D is uncertain. Germline V gene lookup returns CDR1 SGHAT and CDR2 FQNNGV. V was trimmed by 7 bases and J by 2 bases, leaving 7 bases between them. CDR3 length: 12 amino acids.

The chain has TRBV6-2 or TRBV6-3 and TRBJ2-7; D is unresolved. Trimming removed 3 bases from V and 11 bases from J, with 8 bases in between. The germline V gene encodes CDR1 MNHEY and CDR2 SVGEGT. The CDR3 loop spans 10 amino acids. CDR3 residues: CASSYGVKYF. The CDR3 coding sequence is TGTGCCAGCAGTTATGGAGTAAAGTACTTC.

This rearrangement joins TRBV28 to TRBJ2-2; 7 bases are a match to TRBD1. Trimming cost V 5 bases and J 3 bases; bases outside gene matches: 9. This CDR3 is built from 16 residues. Per the germline V gene, CDR1 is MDHEN and CDR2 is SYDVKM. The DNA of the CDR3 is TGTGCCAGCAGTATTCCACAGGGGTTGCACACCGGGGAGCTGTTTTTT. Encoded protein: CASSIPQGLHTGELFF.

The chain links TRBV10-3 to TRBJ1-1, with D unresolved. CDR1 is ENHRY and CDR2 is SYGVKD in the germline V gene. V shed 0 bases and J shed 7 bases, with 6 bases lying between them. The CDR3 extends over 12 amino acids. The CDR3 here is CAISESSGEAFF. CDR3 nucleotides: TGTGCCATCAGTGAGTCATCAGGTGAAGCTTTCTTT.

The chain has TRBV27 and TRBJ2-7, with D maybe TRBD1 (7 bases). Germline loops: CDR1 MNHEY, CDR2 SMNVEV (reference sequence). Trimming left V 3 bases short and J 4 bases short, with 16 bases between. This CDR3 has 15 residues. Here the CDR3 DNA reads TGTGCCAGCAGTTTCAAATCAGGGGGACTTTACGAGCAGTACTTC. Amino acid sequence: CASSFKSGGLYEQYF.